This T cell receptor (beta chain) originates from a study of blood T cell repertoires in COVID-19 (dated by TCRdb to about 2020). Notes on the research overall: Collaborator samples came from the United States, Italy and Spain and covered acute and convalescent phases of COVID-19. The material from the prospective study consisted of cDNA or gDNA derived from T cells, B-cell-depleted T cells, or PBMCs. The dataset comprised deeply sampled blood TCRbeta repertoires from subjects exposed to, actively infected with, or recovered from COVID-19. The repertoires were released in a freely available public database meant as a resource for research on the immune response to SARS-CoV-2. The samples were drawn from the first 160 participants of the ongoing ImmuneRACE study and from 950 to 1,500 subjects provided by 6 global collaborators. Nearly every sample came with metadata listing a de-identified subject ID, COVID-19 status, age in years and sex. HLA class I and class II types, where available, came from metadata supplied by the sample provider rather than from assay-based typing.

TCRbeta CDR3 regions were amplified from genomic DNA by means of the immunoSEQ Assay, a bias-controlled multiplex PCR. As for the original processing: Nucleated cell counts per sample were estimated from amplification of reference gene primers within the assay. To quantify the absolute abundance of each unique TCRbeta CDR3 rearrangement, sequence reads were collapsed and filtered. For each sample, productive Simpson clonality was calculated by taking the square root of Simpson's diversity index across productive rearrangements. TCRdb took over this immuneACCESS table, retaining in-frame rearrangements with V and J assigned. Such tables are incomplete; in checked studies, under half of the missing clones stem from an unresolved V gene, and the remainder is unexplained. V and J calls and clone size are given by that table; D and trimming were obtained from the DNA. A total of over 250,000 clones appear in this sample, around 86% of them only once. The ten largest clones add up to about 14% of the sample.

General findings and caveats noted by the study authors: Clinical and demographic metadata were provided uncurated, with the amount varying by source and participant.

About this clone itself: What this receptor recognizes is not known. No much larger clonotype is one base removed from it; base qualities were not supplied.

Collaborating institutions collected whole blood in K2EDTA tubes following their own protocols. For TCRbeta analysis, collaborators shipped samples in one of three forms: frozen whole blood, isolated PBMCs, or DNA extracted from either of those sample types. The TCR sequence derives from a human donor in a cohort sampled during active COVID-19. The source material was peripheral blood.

The CDR3 region has the sequence CASSFAHRTTSTDTQYF. The nucleotide sequence is given as TGTGCCAGCAGCTTCGCTCATAGGACAACGTCCACAGATACGCAGTATTTT. Here the chain combines TRBV5-6 and TRBJ2-3; D gene: possibly TRBD1, on 5 matching bases. Trimming takes 2 bases from V and 2 bases from J, and the germline ends sit 18 bases apart. For CDR1 and CDR2, the germline V gene lists SGHDT and YYEEEE. Measured from the cysteine to the phenylalanine, the CDR3 is 17 residues long. Of all the DNA, just the CDR3 is kept, 51 bases in frame from base 1.